These T cell receptor beta chains were read from a single sample in a study of regulatory T cells in long-lasting Graves disease. In TCRdb, the multiplex PCR reads were re-called with MiXCR into one record per CDR3 protein. The sample comprises fewer than 350,000 distinct CDR3 sequences, under 20% of which are singletons, and about 39% rests with the top ten. Source: peripheral blood mononuclear cells (PBMCs), taken at new diagnosis, from a patient treated with antithyroid drugs. These receptors were obtained from a female donor with Graves disease. CDR3s include the opening cysteine and the closing phenylalanine or tryptophan. A D gene is named only where the DNA matches it firmly. Clone sizes are given selectively: once, few, many, or a class where the clone is expanded.

v_call,d_call,j_call,clone_size,cdr3_aa,cdr3_nt
TRBV28,NA,TRBJ2-3,NA,CASSFLREYQGTDTQYF,TGTGCCAGCAGTTTTCTCAGAGAGTACCAAGGCACAGATACGCAGTATTTT
TRBV12-3/TRBV12-4,NA,TRBJ1-1,many,CASSSLQGRTEAFF,TGTGCCAGCAGCAGCTTACAGGGAAGAACTGAAGCTTTCTTT
TRBV28,NA,TRBJ1-1,NA,CASSSWGTGNTEAFF,TGTGCCAGCAGTTCATGGGGAACAGGGAACACTGAAGCTTTCTTT
TRBV12-3/TRBV12-4,TRBD1,TRBJ2-3,many,CASSVRGPPDTQYF,TGTGCCAGCAGCGTCAGGGGGCCCCCAGATACGCAGTATTTT
TRBV6-2/TRBV6-3,TRBD1,TRBJ2-7,many,CASSEWDSPSF,TGTGCCAGCAGTGAATGGGACAGTCCCTCCTTC
TRBV28,NA,TRBJ2-7,many,CASNVKQSSYEQYF,TGTGCCAGCAATGTCAAACAAAGCTCCTACGAGCAGTACTTC
TRBV12-3/TRBV12-4,NA,TRBJ2-5,many,CASSLTGAGTQYF,TGTGCCAGCAGTTTGACAGGAGCGGGGACCCAGTACTTC
TRBV6-1,TRBD1,TRBJ1-4,many,CASTSLDRAEKLFF,TGTGCCAGCACATCCCTGGACAGGGCTGAAAAACTGTTTTTT
TRBV28,NA,TRBJ2-1,many,CASSRGALAGRWNEQFF,TGTGCCAGCAGTAGGGGAGCGTTGGCGGGAAGGTGGAATGAGCAGTTCTTC
TRBV5-1,NA,TRBJ1-3,many,CASSSSGQSNTIYF,TGCGCCAGCAGCTCCTCCGGCCAAAGCAACACCATATATTTT
TRBV2,NA,TRBJ1-4,many,CASSEGWEKLFF,TGTGCCAGCAGTGAAGGGTGGGAAAAACTGTTTTTT
TRBV6-1,NA,TRBJ1-6,many,CASTRRTPYNSPLHF,TGTGCCAGCACCCGCAGGACTCCGTATAATTCACCCCTCCACTTT
TRBV11-2,NA,TRBJ2-4,NA,CASSLGPLQDIQYF,TGTGCCAGCAGCTTAGGACCACTCCAGGACATTCAGTACTTC
TRBV10-2,NA,TRBJ2-5,few,CASSESLGGYETQYF,TGCGCCAGCAGTGAGTCGCTCGGAGGGTACGAGACCCAGTACTTC
TRBV2,TRBD2,TRBJ2-7,many,CASSLGLAAYEQYF,TGTGCCAGCAGTCTCGGACTAGCGGCCTACGAGCAGTACTTC
TRBV7-8,NA,TRBJ1-1,many,CASSLRRGRSTEAFF,TGTGCCAGCAGCTTAAGAAGGGGAAGGAGCACTGAAGCTTTCTTT
TRBV19,NA,TRBJ1-2,NA,CASRTRQFYTF,TGTGCCAGTAGGACAAGACAGTTCTACACCTTC
TRBV9,NA,TRBJ2-7,NA,CASSVGGRVVYEQYF,TGTGCCAGCAGCGTAGGGGGACGGGTGGTCTACGAGCAGTACTTC
TRBV24-1,TRBD2,TRBJ2-1,many,CATSDAGTSGTNEQFF,TGTGCCACCAGTGATGCCGGGACTAGCGGGACCAATGAGCAGTTCTTC
TRBV18,NA,TRBJ2-7,NA,CASSPRTRGHKQYF,TGTGCCAGCTCACCACGAACCAGGGGCCACAAGCAGTACTTC